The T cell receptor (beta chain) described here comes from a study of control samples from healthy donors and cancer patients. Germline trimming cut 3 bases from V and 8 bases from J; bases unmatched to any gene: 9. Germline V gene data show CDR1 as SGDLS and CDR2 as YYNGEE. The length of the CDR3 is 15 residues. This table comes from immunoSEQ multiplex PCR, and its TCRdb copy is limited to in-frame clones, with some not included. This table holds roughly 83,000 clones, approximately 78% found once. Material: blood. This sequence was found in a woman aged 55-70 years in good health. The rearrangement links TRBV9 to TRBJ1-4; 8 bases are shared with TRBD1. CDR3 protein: CASSAPGGGNEKLFF. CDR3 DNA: TGTGCCAGCAGCGCTCCAGGGGGCGGGAACGAAAAACTGTTTTTT.